The following is a TCR beta chain sequence with its context. The table came from immunoSEQ multiplex PCR; TCRdb's copy has only in-frame clones and leaves some out. Of 200,000 to 250,000 clones detected, around 80% appear once; the ten largest clones hold 1.5% to 2%. Cohorts were assigned according to the clinical history that participants reported. Among Cohort 3 donors, those recovered had two negative PCRs, clearance, or symptom resolution. This specimen belongs to a study of blood T cell repertoires in COVID-19. On the study more broadly: PBMCs, B-cell-depleted T cells, or T cells were the source of the cDNA or gDNA that made up the material.

The CDR3 sequence is 14 residues long. The V segment lost 3 bases and the J segment 7 bases; nucleotides outside the gene matches: 8. Per the germline V gene, CDR1 is KGHSH and CDR2 is LQKENI. This clonotype originated in a man in his sixties who had recovered from COVID-19. This chain uses TRBV18 with TRBJ1-2; 7 bases align to TRBD1. Specimen: PBMCs or T cells enriched from blood (not recorded which). As DNA, the CDR3 is TGTGCCAGCTCACCGCAGGGGACAGCTGGTGGCTACACCTTC. This sequence encodes CASSPQGTAGGYTF.